These 29 T cell receptor beta chains came from one sample sequenced in a study of CD8 T cells in ankylosing spondylitis. MiXCR was run by TCRdb on the 5' RACE reads, yielding one entry per CDR3 protein. The sample includes some 63,000 distinct CDR3 sequences, around 6.5% seen only once; the top ten take roughly 4.8%. Sequenced: synovial fluid, either unsorted or a sorted T cell fraction (not recorded which). Receptor source: a male donor with ankylosing spondylitis.

Many counts were recorded for this clonotype. This chain connects TRBV7-2 to TRBJ2-3, with 8 bases identical to TRBD2. V shed 4 bases and J 0 bases; nucleotides not matched to a gene: 3. Germline V gives CDR1 SGHTA, CDR2 FQGNSA. The CDR3 is made up of 15 amino acids. CDR3 in amino acids: CASSSGGGSTDTQYF. CDR3 coding DNA: TGTGCCAGCAGCTCGGGAGGGGGTAGCACAGATACGCAGTATTTT.

The chain uses TRBV5-4 and TRBJ2-3; 16 bases map to TRBD2. The V gene end was trimmed by 4 bases and the J gene end by 3 bases; junction bases not matched to a gene: 2. The CDR3 extends over 16 amino acids. CDR1 is SGHNT, CDR2 YYREEE, per germline (reference sequence). The CDR3 DNA is TGTGCCAGCAGCGGGACTAGCGGGAGGGCAACAGATACGCAGTATTTT. Translation: CASSGTSGRATDTQYF. Full variable domain (outside the CDR3, taken from reference TRBV5-4 and TRBJ2-3): ETGVTQSPTHLIKTRGQQVTLRCSSQSGHNTVSWYQQALGQGPQFIFQYYREEENGRGNFPPRFSGLQFPNYSSELNVNALELDDSALYLCASSGTSGRATDTQYFGPGTRLTVL.

The table lists this clonotype with many counts. This chain connects TRBV24-1 to TRBJ2-2; 11 positions agree with TRBD1. Trimming removed 4 bases from V and 7 bases from J; junction bases left unmatched: 7. The germline V gene encodes CDR1 KGHDR and CDR2 SFDVKD. The CDR3 is 16 residues long. CDR3 amino acids: CATSDRDRGNGGELFF. CDR3 nucleotides: TGTGCCACCAGTGACCGGGACAGGGGGAATGGCGGGGAGCTGTTTTTT.

This clonotype was counted many times. The chain links TRBV7-2 to TRBJ1-1; D gene unclear. The CDR3 runs to 14 residues. Deletions cut 1 base from V and 0 bases from J, with 6 bases between. Germline assignment: CDR1 SGHTA and CDR2 FQGNSA. The DNA of the CDR3 is TGTGCCAGCAGCTTAGTCGGGCTGAACACTGAAGCTTTCTTT. Residues: CASSLVGLNTEAFF.

There are a few counts of this clonotype. The rearrangement links TRBV6-1 to TRBJ2-2; TRBD1 might be the D (6 bases). CDR1 and CDR2 from the germline V gene are MNHNS and SASEGT. V was cut by 6 bases and J by 1 base, with 6 bases left in between. The CDR3 is 13 amino acids. The CDR3 DNA is TGTGCCAGCAGCAGGGGGAACACCGGGGAGCTGTTTTTT. This encodes CASSRGNTGELFF.

This clonotype was picked up a small number of times. A much larger clone lies one base from this, so it may be a read error. The CDR3 DNA reads TGTGCCAGCAGCTTAGCGAGGAACACCGGGGAGCTGTTTTTT. Translating gives CASSLARNTGELFF. The genes are TRBV7-2 and TRBJ2-2; D unresolved. CDR1 and CDR2 (germline): SGHTA, FQGNSA. Trimming pared 0 bases from V and 1 base from J, leaving 3 bases between. The CDR3 extends over 14 amino acids.

This clonotype was counted at least ten times. The J gene is TRBJ2-7, the V gene TRBV4-2, with D tentatively TRBD1 (7 bases). The CDR3 length is 20 residues. V was shortened by 0 bases and J by 1 base, with 25 bases between the two germline ends. The germline V gene has CDR1 LGHNA and CDR2 YNFKEQ. CDR3 DNA sequence: TGTGCCAGCAGCCAAGAGGGGCCAGGGGGGTTGAGCAGCGCTTCCTACGAGCAGTACTTC. Amino acid sequence: CASSQEGPGGLSSASYEQYF.

This clonotype was seen at least ten times. The chain combines TRBV20-1 with TRBJ2-1; D may be TRBD2 (5 bases). Germline lookup yields CDR1 DFQATT and CDR2 SNEGSKA (reference sequence). This CDR3 region has 15 residues. V lost 0 bases to trimming and J lost 3 bases, with 12 bases between them. The DNA of the CDR3 is TGCAGTGCTAGAGACCGCAAGCGGAGCTACAATGAGCAGTTCTTC. The encoded protein is CSARDRKRSYNEQFF.

This clonotype has a handful of counts. The genes are TRBV12-3 or TRBV12-4 and TRBJ2-7, with D unclear. The CDR3 totals 14 residues. V lost 1 base, J lost 3 bases, and 10 bases lay in between. Here the CDR3 reads CASSLGRVNYEQYF. The CDR3 bases are TGTGCCAGCAGTTTAGGTCGGGTAAACTACGAGCAGTACTTC.

The chain uses TRBV12-3 or TRBV12-4 and TRBJ1-4, with a weak D call TRBD1 (6 bases). This CDR3 is 15 amino acids long. Between the trimmed V and J ends, which lost 6 bases and 8 bases, there was a span of 19 bases. The CDR3 DNA reads as TGTGCCAGCAGCCTAGGGGGGATGAGTGAAGAAAAACTGTTTTTT. This gives the protein CASSLGGMSEEKLFF.

Here the CDR3 DNA reads TGTGCCAGCAGCATGGGGGTGGGCTCCTACGAGCAGTACTTC. Amino acid sequence: CASSMGVGSYEQYF. The chain couples TRBV7-3 to TRBJ2-7; D may correspond to TRBD1 or TRBD2 (5 bases each). There are 14 residues in the CDR3. V was pared by 5 bases and J by 0 bases, with 11 bases between. Germline V CDR1 and CDR2: SGHTA, FQGTGA.

Comment on this clonotype: A much larger clone differs by one base, so this may be a read error. V usage is TRBV7-2 and J usage is TRBJ2-4; perhaps TRBD2 as D (6 bases). This CDR3 is built from 15 residues. Germline CDR1 is SGHTA and CDR2 is FQGNSA. CDR3 residues: CASSPVELAKNILYF. The CDR3 DNA is TGTGCCAGCAGCCCCGTCGAACTAGCCAAAAACATTCTGTACTTC.

This clonotype came up a few times. In DNA, the CDR3 is TGTGCCAGCAGCCAGCCGGGCTCTCAGCCCCAGCATTTT. As protein: CASSQPGSQPQHF. This chain joins TRBV3-1 and TRBJ1-5; D gene unclear. V lost 3 bases to trimming and J lost 6 bases, with 9 bases between them. The CDR3 contains 13 residues. Per germline, CDR1 LGHDT and CDR2 YNNKEL (reference sequence).

This clonotype was picked up a small number of times. The chain is built from TRBV7-3 and TRBJ2-2; 7 bases match TRBD2. The V gene end was trimmed by 2 bases and the J gene end by 2 bases; junction bases not matched to a gene: 8. Germline V gene data show CDR1 as SGHTA and CDR2 as FQGTGA. There are 17 residues in the CDR3. The DNA of the CDR3 is TGTGCCAGCAGCTTATTAGCGGCTAGCGGTAACACCGGGGAGCTGTTTTTT. Amino acid sequence: CASSLLAASGNTGELFF.

The genes are TRBV18 and TRBJ2-2; D uncertain. CDR1 is KGHSH, CDR2 LQKENI, per germline. Trimming cost V 8 bases and J 5 bases, with 15 bases left between them. The CDR3 has 14 amino acids. The CDR3 protein is CASTDLLGTGELFF. The CDR3, as DNA: TGTGCCAGCACCGACCTACTCGGGACCGGGGAGCTGTTTTTT. Supplemented by reference TRBV18 and TRBJ2-2, the full variable domain reads NAGVMQNPRHLVRRRGQEARLRCSPMKGHSHVYWYRQLPEEGLKFMVYLQKENIIDESGMPKERFSAEFPKEGPSILRIQQVVRGDSAAYFCASTDLLGTGELFFGEGSRLTVL.

This clonotype was recorded at least ten times. The V call is TRBV7-8, the J call TRBJ2-1, with no clear D. The CDR3 contains 13 residues. Trimming removed 2 bases from V and 7 bases from J, with 9 bases in between. In germline, CDR1 is SGHVS, CDR2 FQNEAQ. The DNA for the CDR3 is TGTGCCAGCAGCTTACGAGCACGGAATGAGCAGTTCTTC. It translates to CASSLRARNEQFF.

This clonotype was seen only a few times. The V gene is TRBV19, the J gene TRBJ2-6; D perhaps matches TRBD1 (6 bases). The CDR3 runs to 15 residues. Germline V gives CDR1 LNHDA, CDR2 SQIVND (reference sequence). Deletions cut 4 bases from V and 6 bases from J, with 13 bases between. The CDR3, as DNA: TGTGCCAGTAGTACAGGACAGCCCACGGCCAACGTCCTGACTTTC. Encoded protein: CASSTGQPTANVLTF.

This clonotype was found many times. This chain joins TRBV4-2 and TRBJ2-5; a weak D match, TRBD2 (7 bases). The germline CDR1 and CDR2 sequences are LGHNA and YNFKEQ. CDR3 length: 15 residues. Trimming removed 2 bases at V and 4 bases at J, with 14 bases between. The CDR3 loop is CASSQKGGVRETQYF. In DNA, the CDR3 is TGTGCCAGCAGCCAAAAAGGGGGGGTAAGAGAGACCCAGTACTTC.

This clonotype was counted at least ten times. The chain has TRBV28 and TRBJ2-3; D ambiguous. V lost 9 bases to trimming and J lost 2 bases, with 6 bases between them. This CDR3 comprises 11 residues. From germline, CDR1 is MDHEN and CDR2 SYDVKM. In DNA form, the CDR3 reads TGTGCCAGTGGCCCCACAGATACGCAGTATTTT. As protein: CASGPTDTQYF.

This clonotype was observed at least ten times. V and J are TRBV5-1 and TRBJ2-5, with D perhaps given as TRBD1 or TRBD2 (5 bases each). The CDR3 extends over 14 amino acids. V lost 0 bases to trimming and J lost 1 base, with 7 bases between them. Germline V gives CDR1 SGHRS, CDR2 YFSETQ. The CDR3: CASSLAGPQETQYF. The CDR3, as DNA: TGCGCCAGCAGCTTGGCGGGACCCCAAGAGACCCAGTACTTC.

The V and J genes are TRBV7-8 and TRBJ2-1, with TRBD2 matching over 13 bases. Germline assignment: CDR1 SGHVS and CDR2 FQNEAQ. CDR3 length: 14 residues. Trimming at V came to 5 bases and at J to 8 bases, leaving 3 bases not matched to a gene. CDR3: CASSLGLAGDEQFF. The CDR3 DNA reads TGTGCCAGCAGCCTTGGACTAGCGGGAGATGAGCAGTTCTTC. Filled out from reference TRBV7-8 and TRBJ2-1, the complete variable domain reads GAGVSQSPRYKVAKRGQDVALRCDPISGHVSLFWYQQALGQGPEFLTYFQNEAQLDKSGLPSDRFFAERPEGSVSTLKIQRTQQEDSAVYLCASSLGLAGDEQFFGPGTRLTVL.

This clonotype was seen a handful of times. As DNA, the CDR3 is TGTGCCAGTAGTACTCCAGCCGGGAGTGAGACCCAGTACTTC. Residues: CASSTPAGSETQYF. The chain combines TRBV19 with TRBJ2-5, with D possibly TRBD2 on 6 matching bases. This CDR3 comprises 14 residues. V was trimmed by 4 bases and J by 5 bases, leaving 14 bases between them. CDR1 is LNHDA and CDR2 is SQIVND in the germline V gene (reference sequence).

The chain combines TRBV19 with TRBJ2-7; D not certain. Germline loops: CDR1 LNHDA, CDR2 SQIVND (reference sequence). V was clipped by 6 bases and J by 3 bases, with 6 bases between them. The CDR3 has 11 amino acids. DNA for the CDR3: TGTGCCAGTAGATATAACTACGAGCAGTACTTC. Protein sequence: CASRYNYEQYF.

This clonotype was recorded many times. This chain uses TRBV28 with TRBJ2-7; TRBD2 matches 8 bases. V was clipped by 7 bases and J by 5 bases; unmatched bases: 10. The CDR3 is 14 residues long. CDR1 and CDR2 from the germline V gene are MDHEN and SYDVKM. The CDR3 region is CASKRAGEGNEQYF. The CDR3 nucleotides read TGTGCCAGCAAACGAGCGGGAGAAGGAAACGAGCAGTACTTC. The full variable domain, completed using reference TRBV28 and TRBJ2-7, is DVKVTQSSRYLVKRTGEKVFLECVQDMDHENMFWYRQDPGLGLRLIYFSYDVKMKEKGDIPEGYSVSREKKERFSLILESASTNQTSMYLCASKRAGEGNEQYFGPGTRLTVT.

The chain recombines TRBV6-2 or TRBV6-3 with TRBJ2-7, with TRBD1 identical over 8 bases. The length of the CDR3 is 13 residues. Germline V gives CDR1 MNHEY, CDR2 SVGEGT. V lost 6 bases to trimming and J lost 5 bases; unmatched junction nucleotides: 6. The CDR3 loop reads CASRYTTGDEQYF. DNA for the CDR3: TGTGCCAGCAGATATACGACAGGGGACGAGCAGTACTTC.

This clonotype was counted many times. V gene TRBV20-1 combines with J gene TRBJ1-5; 8 positions agree with TRBD1. CDR1 is DFQATT and CDR2 is SNEGSKA in the germline V gene (reference sequence). This CDR3 is built from 15 residues. Trimming cost V 5 bases and J 7 bases; bases outside gene matches: 13. The CDR3 here is CSAVGQEQNGQPQHF. The CDR3 region has the DNA TGCAGTGCTGTGGGACAGGAACAAAACGGCCAGCCCCAGCATTTT.

The table lists this clonotype with many counts. The chain links TRBV20-1 to TRBJ2-1, with 11 bases fitting TRBD2. CDR1 and CDR2 from the germline V gene are DFQATT and SNEGSKA (reference sequence). After removal of 2 bases from V and 6 bases from J, the junction contained 6 bases not matched to a gene. The CDR3 is 15 residues long. This chain's CDR3 is CSARSASGGLNEQFF. Here the CDR3 DNA reads TGCAGTGCTAGATCGGCTAGCGGGGGGCTCAATGAGCAGTTCTTC.

This clonotype was seen at least ten times. V usage is TRBV12-5 and J usage is TRBJ1-1; D remains ambiguous. Germline V lookup: CDR1 LGHNT, CDR2 FRNRAP. With 9 bases removed from V and 6 bases from J, the gap between germline ends came to 14 bases. The CDR3 is 12 amino acids. CDR3 in amino acids: CASSPYQAEAFF. The CDR3 bases are TGTGCTAGCTCTCCGTATCAAGCTGAAGCTTTCTTT.

In this sample, this clonotype turned up many times. J is TRBJ2-1 and V is TRBV20-1, with 12 positions matching TRBD2. With 6 bases clipped from V and 5 bases from J, the junction kept 5 bases outside the gene matches. The V gene's germline CDR1 is DFQATT and CDR2 SNEGSKA (reference sequence). The CDR3 spans 14 residues. The CDR3 is CSADTSGRNNEQFF. CDR3 DNA sequence: TGCAGTGCCGATACTAGCGGGAGGAACAATGAGCAGTTCTTC.